This T cell receptor beta chain was recovered during a study of tumor-infiltrating lymphocytes in localized non-small cell lung cancer (TCRdb year 2021). Notes on the research overall: The cohort included patients whose samples were collected after neoadjuvant chemotherapy, as well as both smokers and never-smokers and several histologies. Resected tumor tissue and uninvolved lung tissue described as non-adjacent to the tumor were contributed by each patient, with both tissues obtained from the same patient. Alongside flow cytometry, multiplex immunofluorescence, RNA-seq, exome sequencing and proteomics, TCR sequencing was applied to the same patients as one of several integrated assays. The overall ICON cohort was composed of roughly 150 surgical patients with localized non-small cell lung cancer whose tumors were resected. The paired tumor versus uninvolved lung comparison of immunoSEQ T-cell fraction included roughly 60 patients. Beyond this particular receptor, the publication reports: Assay coverage differed among patients according to how much tissue was available, so only a subset of the cohort had TCR sequencing. Because different assays used different pieces of the same tissue, technical variation could not be distinguished from intratumor heterogeneity. TCRbeta sequencing supported higher T cell infiltration in tumors than in uninvolved lung tissue, consistent with immunofluorescence CD3 counts. TCR-derived T-cell fraction did not differ between the flow cytometry-defined immunotypes IM1 (good prognosis) and IM2 (poor prognosis). No association of tumor T-cell fraction from TCR sequencing with recurrence-free survival was found (p = 0.61).

The first patient joined ICON in the first half of 2016, and enrollment wrapped up when the last patient was enrolled in the second half of 2018. In a subcohort of under 95 patients, fresh tumor and matched uninvolved tissue were collected for in-depth immune analyses, with TCR sequencing among those analyses. DNA for TCR sequencing was isolated from bulk tissue, and no cell sorting was done. The immunoSEQ assay used for TCR sequencing gave the T-cell fraction in both tumor and uninvolved lung tissue. The study's processing was this. To analyze survival, patients were divided into a high T-cell fraction group (upper tertile) and a low T-cell fraction group (lower two tertiles), and the two groups were compared using a log-rank test. A signed-rank test was used to test differences in T-cell fraction between paired tumor and uninvolved lung samples. The source is immuneACCESS, and TCRdb retained only in-frame sequences with V and J called. Part of the clones is not carried over; for the studies checked, unresolved V genes explain less than half of this, and the remainder is unexplained. D and trimming were read from the DNA, whereas the V and J calls and clone size are those reported in that table. The sample profile shows some 30,000 clones; approximately 85% of them were found once. The top ten clones comprise over 2% of the sample.

As to this clone: Which antigen it targets is not known. The input lacks base qualities; no much larger clone sits a single base away.

The germline V gene (reference sequence) specifies LNHDA as CDR1 and SQIVND as CDR2. From cysteine to phenylalanine, the CDR3 is 17 amino acids long. Left in the record is the CDR3 DNA by itself, 51 bases read in frame from the first base. The junction carries 20 bases between V and J, which are trimmed by 5 bases and 1 base respectively. The source is a human donor with non-small cell lung cancer. Sequencing used lung tumor tissue. The chain employs TRBV19 and TRBJ1-2; tentative D gene TRBD1, with 6 bases matching. In nucleotides, the sequence is TGTGCCAGTAGTCTTGGTGGACAGACCTTTCATAACTATGGCTACACCTTC. Its protein is CASSLGGQTFHNYGYTF.